This T cell receptor (beta chain) originates from a study of blood T cell repertoires in COVID-19. Study overall: Sample material is recorded as cDNA or gDNA derived from T cells, B-cell-depleted T cells, or PBMCs.

Original processing notes: Reference gene primer amplification in the assay estimated nucleated cell counts. Assay: immunoSEQ multiplex PCR; the TCRdb copy retains only in-frame clones and omits some. For V, J and clone size, that table is used; D and trimming come from the DNA. The sample consists of around 220,000 clones, 80% to 85% of them appearing once. Patients of the Seattle cohort, enrolled during active infection, were followed longitudinally. Germline CDR1 SGHRS, CDR2 YFSETQ. V was pared by 4 bases and J by 2 bases, with 6 bases of the junction left unmatched. The CDR3 runs to 16 residues. The V call is TRBV5-1, the J call TRBJ2-6, with 7 bases aligning to TRBD1. This receptor was obtained from an elderly woman with COVID-19, enrolled during active disease. What was sequenced was peripheral blood. DNA of the CDR3: TGCGCCAGCAGCGTCCCGACAGGGACTGGGGCCAACGTCCTGACTTTC. Protein: CASSVPTGTGANVLTF. Using reference TRBV5-1 and TRBJ2-6 for the parts outside the CDR3, the full variable domain is KAGVTQTPRYLIKTRGQQVTLSCSPISGHRSVSWYQQTPGQGLQFLFEYFSETQRNKGNFPGRFSGRQFSNSRSEMNVSTLELGDSALYLCASSVPTGTGANVLTFGAGSRLTVL.